One sample yielded the 29 T cell receptor beta chains listed below, sequenced in a study of shared clonotypes between healthy human individuals. Positively selected for CCR7, the CD45RO-negative cells used as naive CD8 cells excluded terminally differentiated effector memory CD45RA+ cells. Here immunoSEQ multiplex PCR was the method, and the copy in TCRdb shows in-frame clones only, minus some. The sample lists nearly 2 million clones, around 96% occurring once. Sample: naive CD8+ T cells sorted from blood. The receptors shown here come from a man younger than 35 in good health.

This chain joins TRBV9 and TRBJ2-7; D may be TRBD1 or TRBD2 (7 bases each). The germline gives CDR1 SGDLS, CDR2 YYNGEE. V dropped 4 bases and J dropped 6 bases, with 14 bases sitting between them. CDR3 length: 13 residues. CDR3 region: CASSQTRGGEQYF. The CDR3 region has the DNA TGTGCCAGCAGCCAGACCAGGGGGGGCGAGCAGTACTTC.

The rearrangement links TRBV19 to TRBJ2-5; 8 positions match TRBD1. The length of the CDR3 is 15 residues. The germline CDR1 and CDR2 sequences are LNHDA and SQIVND (reference sequence). Trimming at V came to 5 bases and at J to 1 base, leaving 6 bases not matched to a gene. In DNA, the CDR3 is TGTGCCAGTAGTCGCCGGGACAGGTCCCAAGAGACCCAGTACTTC. Residues: CASSRRDRSQETQYF.

This chain uses TRBV28 with TRBJ2-7; TRBD2 agrees at 13 bases. The germline gives CDR1 MDHEN, CDR2 SYDVKM. V trimming: 2 bases; J trimming: 1 base; junction bases outside the gene matches: 8. CDR3 length: 18 amino acids. CDR3 residues: CASSLGQGLAGLSYEQYF. As DNA, the CDR3 is TGTGCCAGCAGTTTAGGCCAGGGACTAGCGGGACTTTCCTACGAGCAGTACTTC.

V and J are TRBV5-4 and TRBJ2-7, with TRBD1 matching 7 bases. The CDR3 contains 14 residues. The germline V gene has CDR1 SGHNT and CDR2 YYREEE (reference sequence). The trim removed 4 bases at V and 3 bases at J, leaving 7 bases unmatched. CDR3 coding DNA: TGTGCCAGCAGCCCCGGCTGGGACAGCTACGAGCAGTACTTC. Its translation: CASSPGWDSYEQYF.

This rearrangement joins TRBV7-2 to TRBJ1-1; no firm D call. The CDR3 runs 12 residues. Trimming cost V 3 bases and J 3 bases, with 5 bases left between them. CDR1 and CDR2 from the germline V gene are SGHTA and FQGNSA. The DNA of the CDR3 is TGTGCCAGCAGCTTTAGCCACACTGAAGCTTTCTTT. It translates to CASSFSHTEAFF.

The chain recombines TRBV6-5 with TRBJ1-1; a possible D gene is TRBD1 (5 bases). This CDR3 region has 14 residues. V was shortened by 3 bases and J by 5 bases, with 13 bases between the two germline ends. Germline V CDR1 and CDR2: MNHEY, SVGAGI. The CDR3: CASSYIVGRTEAFF. DNA for the CDR3: TGTGCCAGCAGTTATATAGTGGGGCGGACTGAAGCTTTCTTT.

Concerning this clone itself: Within the sample, other DNA sequences also encode this same CDR3. The chain combines TRBV11-2 with TRBJ1-1; D ambiguous. V lost 5 bases, J lost 1 base, and 8 bases lay in between. CDR1 and CDR2 (germline): SGHAT, FQNNGV. The CDR3 runs 13 residues. CDR3 DNA: TGTGCCAGCAGCCCCGGCGGGAACACTGAAGCTTTCTTT. Translation gives CASSPGGNTEAFF.

This clone showed up just once. This chain connects TRBV4-1 to TRBJ1-6, with D possibly matching TRBD1 (5 bases). Germline V gene lookup returns CDR1 MGHRA and CDR2 YSYEKL. This CDR3 has 20 residues. With 1 base removed from V and 8 bases from J, the gap between germline ends came to 27 bases. CDR3 nucleotide sequence: TGCGCCAGCAGCCAAGTGGATCCCCCACCCGAGGGGAGCGACCATTCACCCCTCCACTTT. Amino acid sequence: CASSQVDPPPEGSDHSPLHF.

The chain recombines TRBV11-2 with TRBJ2-5; 7 bases agree with TRBD1. Germline loops: CDR1 SGHAT, CDR2 FQNNGV. CDR3 length: 13 residues. V was clipped by 4 bases and J by 5 bases; unmatched bases: 4. The CDR3 DNA reads TGTGCCAGCAGCTGGGGGACAGCGGAGACCCAGTACTTC. Translated, it gives CASSWGTAETQYF.

The chain joins TRBV6-5 to TRBJ2-3; D is possibly TRBD2 (6 bases). Germline lookup yields CDR1 MNHEY and CDR2 SVGAGI. The germline V and J ends were trimmed by 0 bases and 4 bases, with 14 bases remaining between them. The CDR3 consists of 16 residues. The CDR3 bases are TGTGCCAGCAGTTACTCAACGAGCGGAGGGGCAGATACGCAGTATTTT. Translating it yields CASSYSTSGGADTQYF.

V and J are TRBV7-9 and TRBJ2-1, with 7 bases fitting TRBD2. V shed 5 bases and J 2 bases; nucleotides not matched to a gene: 9. Per the germline V gene, CDR1 is SEHNR and CDR2 is FQNEAQ (reference sequence). The CDR3 is 16 residues long. CDR3 bases: TGTGCCAGCAGCCCCCCCGCTAGCGGAGCCTACAATGAGCAGTTCTTC. Its protein product is CASSPPASGAYNEQFF.

This clone was recorded once. The chain employs TRBV4-3 and TRBJ2-1; 10 bases are a match to TRBD2. CDR3 length equals 15 residues. Trimming cost V 1 base and J 5 bases; bases outside gene matches: 2. Germline CDR1 and CDR2: LGHNA and YSLEER. The CDR3 spells CASSQASGRDNEQFF. The DNA of the CDR3 is TGCGCCAGCAGCCAAGCCAGCGGGAGGGACAATGAGCAGTTCTTC.

V usage is TRBV7-8 and J usage is TRBJ2-5; D may be TRBD2 (6 bases). The germline CDR1 and CDR2 sequences are SGHVS and FQNEAQ. The V end was cut by 2 bases, the J end by 3 bases, with 19 bases between. CDR3 length equals 17 residues. The CDR3 protein is CASSLRRVKVDEETQYF. The DNA of the CDR3 is TGTGCCAGCAGCTTACGGAGGGTGAAGGTCGATGAAGAGACCCAGTACTTC. The full variable domain, rest sourced from reference TRBV7-8 and TRBJ2-5, is GAGVSQSPRYKVAKRGQDVALRCDPISGHVSLFWYQQALGQGPEFLTYFQNEAQLDKSGLPSDRFFAERPEGSVSTLKIQRTQQEDSAVYLCASSLRRVKVDEETQYFGPGTRLLVL.

The CDR3 here is CAWSGMDTPNTEAFF. Here the CDR3 DNA reads TGTGCCTGGAGTGGCATGGATACTCCGAACACTGAAGCTTTCTTT. This chain uses TRBV30 with TRBJ1-1, with unresolved D. Germline V gene lookup returns CDR1 GTSNPN and CDR2 SVGIG (reference sequence). Deletions cut 1 base from V and 1 base from J, with 13 bases between. The CDR3 runs 15 residues.

The chain couples TRBV6-1 to TRBJ1-4; perhaps TRBD1 as D (5 bases). The germline V and J ends were trimmed by 2 bases and 8 bases, with 18 bases remaining between them. The germline V gene encodes CDR1 MNHNS and CDR2 SASEGT. The CDR3 is made up of 16 amino acids. The CDR3 nucleotides read TGTGCCAGCAGTGAATACTACGGCCTACCAGGGGAAAAACTGTTTTTT. It is translated as CASSEYYGLPGEKLFF.

V gene TRBV11-2 combines with J gene TRBJ2-1, with a tentative D call TRBD1 (9 bases). Germline CDR1 and CDR2: SGHAT and FQNNGV. V was shortened by 5 bases and J by 8 bases, with 19 bases between the two germline ends. The CDR3 spans 15 residues. The CDR3: CASSPGGDRAHEQFF. CDR3 bases: TGTGCCAGCAGCCCGGGAGGGGACAGGGCCCATGAGCAGTTCTTC. The entire variable domain, with the rest obtained from reference TRBV11-2 and TRBJ2-1, is as follows: EAGVAQSPRYKIIEKRQSVAFWCNPISGHATLYWYQQILGQGPKLLIQFQNNGVVDDSQLPKDRFSAERLKGVDSTLKIQPAKLEDSAVYLCASSPGGDRAHEQFFGPGTRLTVL.

The chain links TRBV6-5 to TRBJ2-2; tentative D call: TRBD2 (5 bases). Per the germline V gene, CDR1 is MNHEY and CDR2 is SVGAGI. This CDR3 has 13 residues. V dropped 2 bases and J dropped 10 bases, with 11 bases sitting between them. The CDR3, as DNA: TGTGCCAGCAGTTACGACCGGGAAGAGGAGCTGTTTTTT. It encodes CASSYDREEELFF.

As regards this clone: Other DNA sequences from this sample encode an identical CDR3 as well. This rearrangement joins TRBV7-9 to TRBJ2-1; TRBD1 matches at 7 bases. The V segment lost 5 bases and the J segment 10 bases; nucleotides outside the gene matches: 2. CDR3 length equals 11 residues. Germline CDR1 reads SEHNR; CDR2 reads FQNEAQ (reference sequence). CDR3 bases: TGTGCCAGCAGCAAACAGGGGGAGCAGTTCTTC. Its translation: CASSKQGEQFF.

This clone was picked up many times. This chain uses TRBV25-1 with TRBJ2-7, with D maybe TRBD2 (6 bases). Germline lookup yields CDR1 MGHDK and CDR2 SYGVNS. V was cut by 1 base and J by 5 bases, with 6 bases left in between. The CDR3 is 12 amino acids. CDR3 region: CASSEWGDEQYF. The CDR3 DNA reads TGTGCCAGCAGTGAATGGGGGGACGAGCAGTACTTC.

V is TRBV4-1 and J is TRBJ1-5; 8 positions agree with TRBD1. Germline V gene sequence: CDR1 MGHRA, CDR2 YSYEKL. The CDR3 runs 15 residues. Trimming cost V 4 bases and J 0 bases; bases outside gene matches: 2. CDR3 in DNA: TGCGCCAGCAGCCCGGGACAGGCTAGCAATCAGCCCCAGCATTTT. Its translation is CASSPGQASNQPQHF.

The CDR3: CASSEPLAARYEQYF. The CDR3 DNA reads TGTGCCAGCAGTGAACCACTAGCGGCGAGGTACGAGCAGTACTTC. The V gene is TRBV6-1, the J gene TRBJ2-7, with 8 bases matching TRBD2. Germline-derived CDR1 and CDR2 are MNHNS and SASEGT. The CDR3 is 15 amino acids. With V trimmed by 2 bases and J by 4 bases, 7 bases remained unmatched.

The V and J genes are TRBV7-9 and TRBJ2-7; D perhaps matches TRBD2 (5 bases). Trimming took off 5 bases at V and 2 bases at J, with 13 bases between the two ends. This CDR3 is built from 14 residues. Per germline, CDR1 SEHNR and CDR2 FQNEAQ (reference sequence). CDR3 residues: CASSPGESPYEQYF. For the CDR3, the DNA is TGTGCCAGCAGCCCCGGGGAAAGTCCCTACGAGCAGTACTTC.

The chain recombines TRBV7-2 with TRBJ2-7; D unresolved. V was trimmed by 5 bases and J by 0 bases, leaving 17 bases between them. CDR1 SGHTA and CDR2 FQGNSA come from the germline V gene. This CDR3 is built from 16 residues. The CDR3, as DNA: TGTGCCAGCAGCCCAGGCGGACCGAAGTCCTCCTACGAGCAGTACTTC. It is translated as CASSPGGPKSSYEQYF.

V is TRBV28 and J is TRBJ2-7; possibly TRBD1 for D (8 bases). V was pared by 6 bases and J by 3 bases, with 15 bases between. This CDR3 region has 14 residues. Germline V lookup: CDR1 MDHEN, CDR2 SYDVKM. The CDR3: CASRAQGGDYEQYF. CDR3 bases: TGTGCCAGCAGAGCACAGGGGGGGGACTACGAGCAGTACTTC.

The chain carries TRBV13 and TRBJ2-7, with 11 bases aligning to TRBD1. Germline V gene data show CDR1 as PRHDT and CDR2 as FYEKMQ (reference sequence). The V segment lost 2 bases and the J segment 7 bases; nucleotides outside the gene matches: 7. The CDR3 length is 15 residues. The CDR3 sequence: CASSLQGQGAREQYF. DNA of the CDR3: TGTGCCAGCAGCTTACAAGGACAGGGGGCGAGGGAGCAGTACTTC.

The genes are TRBV30 and TRBJ2-7; D uncertain. The CDR3 covers 12 residues. In germline, CDR1 is GTSNPN, CDR2 SVGIG (reference sequence). V was pared by 1 base and J by 4 bases, with 8 bases between. CDR3 coding DNA: TGTGCCTGGAGTGACGCGAGGTACGAGCAGTACTTC. Translated: CAWSDARYEQYF.

This sequence joins TRBV19 and TRBJ1-6; tentative D call: TRBD1 (5 bases). Per germline, CDR1 LNHDA and CDR2 SQIVND (reference sequence). V was cut by 1 base and J by 9 bases, with 19 bases left in between. The CDR3 consists of 17 residues. As DNA, the CDR3 is TGTGCCAGTAGTATAGTTGGAGTGAGGGGCGGCCGTTCACCCCTCCACTTT. Amino acid sequence: CASSIVGVRGGRSPLHF. The full variable domain, with the rest looked up from reference TRBV19 and TRBJ1-6, is DGGITQSPKYLFRKEGQNVTLSCEQNLNHDAMYWYRQDPGQGLRLIYYSQIVNDFQKGDIAEGYSVSREKKESFPLTVTSAQKNPTAFYLCASSIVGVRGGRSPLHFGNGTRLTVT.

This rearrangement joins TRBV7-6 to TRBJ1-1, with D perhaps TRBD1 (5 bases). The V gene lost 0 bases and the J gene lost 8 bases, with 13 bases spanning the gap. The CDR3 consists of 14 residues. From germline, CDR1 is SGHVS and CDR2 FNYEAQ. CDR3 loop: CASSLAGQVSEAFF. CDR3 nucleotide sequence: TGTGCCAGCAGCTTAGCGGGGCAGGTTAGCGAAGCTTTCTTT. Using reference TRBV7-6 and TRBJ1-1 for the parts outside the CDR3, the full variable domain is GAGVSQSPRYKVTKRGQDVALRCDPISGHVSLYWYRQALGQGPEFLTYFNYEAQQDKSGLPNDRFSAERPEGSISTLTIQRTEQRDSAMYRCASSLAGQVSEAFFGQGTRLTVV.

The rearrangement uses TRBV6-6 and TRBJ2-7; possible D gene TRBD1, 6 bases. The CDR3 loop spans 14 amino acids. Per the germline V gene, CDR1 is MNHNY and CDR2 is SVGAGI (reference sequence). Trimming pared 6 bases from V and 4 bases from J, leaving 16 bases between. In nucleotides, the CDR3 is TGTGCCAGCAGACCCGGGACACTTCCGTACGAGCAGTACTTC. This translates into CASRPGTLPYEQYF.